A selection of T cell receptor beta chains follows, all from one sample in a study of cytomegalovirus exposure and HLA in healthy donors. Assay: immunoSEQ multiplex PCR; the TCRdb copy retains only in-frame clones and omits some. The repertoire holds around 82,000 clones, with 78% as singletons. Material: PBMCs. Every receptor here comes from a male donor in good health and CMV-seropositive. Both conserved end residues are part of each CDR3. The D gene is left open where the match is weak. Clone size is shown for a subset of rows, as once, few, many or a class of expanded clone.

v_gene	d_gene	abundance	j_gene	CDR3nt	CDR3aa
TRBV19	TRBD2	-	TRBJ2-1	TGTGCCAGTACCTTAGCGGGAGGCAACAATGAGCAGTTCTTC	CASTLAGGNNEQFF
TRBV6-6	-	few	TRBJ1-1	TGTGCCAGCAGTCTCCCGCCTAGTGAAGCTTTCTTT	CASSLPPSEAFF
TRBV7-9	-	-	TRBJ2-4	TGTGCCAGCAGCTTATCCGACAGATTTCAGTACTTC	CASSLSDRFQYF
TRBV5-4	TRBD2	once	TRBJ2-1	TGTGCCAGCAGCTTGAGACTAGCGGGAGTTCAAAATGAGCAGTTCTTC	CASSLRLAGVQNEQFF
TRBV7-7	TRBD2	-	TRBJ2-5	TGTGCTAGCAGCCATACTAGCGCAAGGGAGACCCAGTACTTC	CASSHTSARETQYF
TRBV6-6	-	-	TRBJ2-3	TGTGCCAGCAGTTACTCGACAGGTTATACAGATACGCAGTATTTT	CASSYSTGYTDTQYF
TRBV5-1	TRBD2	once	TRBJ2-3	TGCGCCAGCAGCTTGTGGTGGGGGGGTACCCGCACAGATACGCAGTATTTT	CASSLWWGGTRTDTQYF
TRBV27	TRBD2	-	TRBJ2-7	TGTGCCAGCATGACTAGCGGGAGCAAGCAGTACTTC	CASMTSGSKQYF
TRBV6-1	-	-	TRBJ1-2	TGTGCCAGCAGAAGCAGGGGAACCGGTGGCTACACCTTC	CASRSRGTGGYTF
TRBV5-4	-	-	TRBJ2-5	TGTGCCAGCAGCTTGGGAGCTAGCAGCAGCTTGGAGACCCAGTACTTC	CASSLGASSSLETQYF
TRBV6-4	-	few	TRBJ2-3	TGTGCCAGCAGTGAACAGAGCACAGATACGCAGTATTTT	CASSEQSTDTQYF
TRBV7-2	-	-	TRBJ1-3	TGTGCCAGCAGCTTAGTGCAGGGTTGGAGAAACACCATATATTTT	CASSLVQGWRNTIYF
TRBV5-4	-	-	TRBJ1-1	TGTGCCAGCAGCTTGGCCCTCGGGGATTGTGAAGCTTTCTTT	CASSLALGDCEAFF
TRBV27	TRBD1	-	TRBJ1-2	TGTGCCAGCAGAATTTCAGGGGGTCATGGTGGCTACACCTTC	CASRISGGHGGYTF
TRBV7-2	TRBD2	-	TRBJ2-3	TGTGCCAGCAGCTTATCTAGCGGGGGGTTCTACACAGATACGCAGTATTTT	CASSLSSGGFYTDTQYF
TRBV5-6	TRBD1	few	TRBJ2-1	TGTGCCAGCAGCCCTGGTCAGGGGGTCTACAATGAGCAGTTCTTC	CASSPGQGVYNEQFF
TRBV7-3	-	once	TRBJ1-6	TGTGCCAGCAGCTTGGGTCCAGGGGATTCACCCCTCCACTTT	CASSLGPGDSPLHF
TRBV19	-	-	TRBJ1-4	TGTGCCAGTAGTATTCAGGGTCCTAGTGAAAAACTGTTTTTT	CASSIQGPSEKLFF
TRBV5-1	TRBD1	-	TRBJ2-7	TGCGCCAGCAGCTTTGCAGGGGGCGTAACCGAGCAGTACTTC	CASSFAGGVTEQYF
TRBV19	TRBD1	-	TRBJ2-7	TGTGCCAGTAGTATAATTATTGGACAGGGGATCTCCTACGAGCAGTACTTC	CASSIIIGQGISYEQYF
TRBV5-1	-	-	TRBJ2-3	TGCGCCAGCAGCTCACAGGGCTGGGGAGATACGCAGTATTTT	CASSSQGWGDTQYF
TRBV5-1	-	-	TRBJ2-4	TGCGCCAGCAGCCAACAGGAAGCCGTAGACATTCAGTACTTC	CASSQQEAVDIQYF
TRBV7-2	-	-	TRBJ2-3	TGTGCCAGCAGCTTAGTTCAGGGTACAGATACGCAGTATTTT	CASSLVQGTDTQYF
TRBV6-5	TRBD2	few	TRBJ2-2	TGTGCCAGCACACTAGCGGGGACTTTCGGGGAGCTGTTTTTT	CASTLAGTFGELFF
TRBV7-2	TRBD1	-	TRBJ2-4	TGTGCCAGCAGCTTTCGACAGGGCCGAAACATTCAGTACTTC	CASSFRQGRNIQYF
TRBV6-4	-	-	TRBJ2-2	TGTGCCAGCAGCGCCCAGGGGGGGAACACCGGGGAGCTGTTTTTT	CASSAQGGNTGELFF
TRBV7-7	TRBD1	-	TRBJ2-1	TGTGCCAGCAGCCCCGACCCGGGACAGAGTTACAATGAGCAGTTCTTC	CASSPDPGQSYNEQFF
TRBV5-4	-	-	TRBJ2-7	TGTGCCAGCAGCTTGGGAGGGGGGGGCCACGAGCAGTACTTC	CASSLGGGGHEQYF